The 12 T cell receptor beta chains given below trace back to one sample, sequenced in a study of cytomegalovirus exposure and HLA in healthy donors. Researchers ran the PCR with 60 Vbeta and 13 Jbeta primers. The repertoire was sequenced with immunoSEQ multiplex PCR; TCRdb's copy has only in-frame clones and lacks some. Found here are some 120,000 clones, over 65% of them singletons; the top ten hold roughly 0.9%. Material: PBMCs. These receptor sequences come from a woman aged 25 to 39 in good health and CMV-seronegative.

Only a few counts were recorded for this clone. The V and J genes are TRBV28 and TRBJ1-5, with D hard to call. V was shortened by 7 bases and J by 9 bases, with 13 bases between the two germline ends. Germline-derived CDR1 and CDR2 are MDHEN and SYDVKM. This CDR3 is built from 12 residues. Here the CDR3 reads CASTLPRGPQHF. Written as DNA, the CDR3 is TGTGCCAGCACCCTACCTCGGGGGCCCCAGCATTTT.

The CDR3: CASSQRQGYEQYF. In DNA form, the CDR3 reads TGTGCCAGCAGCCAAAGACAGGGGTACGAGCAGTACTTC. The rearrangement joins TRBV6-6 to TRBJ2-5, with 8 bases aligning to TRBD1. The J call could be wrong; TRBJ2-7 is a better fit for the DNA end. The length of the CDR3 is 13 residues. Germline V gene lookup returns CDR1 MNHNY and CDR2 SVGAGI (reference sequence).

The DNA of the CDR3 is TGTGCCAGCAGTCCTTCGGGACACCGACGGTATGGCTACACCTTC. Amino acids: CASSPSGHRRYGYTF. The chain uses TRBV27 and TRBJ1-2; D may be TRBD1 (6 bases). Trimming removed 5 bases at V and 5 bases at J, with 18 bases between. Germline loops: CDR1 MNHEY, CDR2 SMNVEV (reference sequence). The CDR3 consists of 15 residues.

V and J are TRBV15 and TRBJ1-2; TRBD1 matches 9 bases. V gave up 2 bases and J gave up 2 bases; unmatched junction bases: 6. The CDR3 has 16 amino acids. From germline, CDR1 is LNHNV and CDR2 YYDKDF (reference sequence). This CDR3 is CATSRIDRGWNYGYTF. In nucleotides, the CDR3 is TGTGCCACCAGCAGAATAGACAGGGGGTGGAACTATGGCTACACCTTC.

J is TRBJ1-1 and V is TRBV9; 8 bases map to TRBD1. Unmatched junction bases numbered 4, after V lost 0 bases and J lost 0 bases. In germline, CDR1 is SGDLS, CDR2 YYNGEE. The CDR3 is made up of 16 amino acids. This CDR3 is CASSVAGTGMNTEAFF. DNA for the CDR3: TGTGCCAGCAGCGTAGCTGGGACAGGAATGAACACTGAAGCTTTCTTT.

The chain employs TRBV25-1 and TRBJ1-6; D gene ambiguous. The CDR3 consists of 14 residues. Germline V lookup: CDR1 MGHDK, CDR2 SYGVNS. V lost 3 bases and J 10 bases, leaving 13 bases between the germline ends. The CDR3 nucleotides read TGTGCCAGCAGTGAGGCGGTAGGATCATCACCCCTCCACTTT. Protein product: CASSEAVGSSPLHF.

The rearrangement uses TRBV5-8 and TRBJ1-5; the D gene is possibly TRBD1 (5 bases). V was cut by 4 bases and J by 3 bases, with 11 bases left in between. CDR1 is SGHTS, CDR2 YDEGEE, per germline. This CDR3 has 14 residues. The CDR3 reads CASSPGLFNQPQHF. CDR3 coding DNA: TGTGCCAGCAGCCCGGGACTCTTCAATCAGCCCCAGCATTTT.

This clone was detected a few times. This sequence joins TRBV10-1 and TRBJ2-3, with 9 bases fitting TRBD2. CDR3 length: 16 amino acids. Germline CDR1 reads WNHNN; CDR2 reads SYGVQD (reference sequence). V shed 4 bases, J shed 4 bases, and the junction held 9 bases outside the gene matches. CDR3 sequence: CASSVGSGSVSDTQYF. For the CDR3, the DNA is TGCGCCAGCAGTGTTGGTAGCGGGAGCGTATCAGATACGCAGTATTTT.

The chain employs TRBV5-6 and TRBJ1-2; 7 bases fit TRBD1. Germline CDR1 SGHDT, CDR2 YYEEEE. The V gene end was trimmed by 1 base and the J gene end by 5 bases; junction bases not matched to a gene: 5. This CDR3 comprises 14 residues. The CDR3 is CASSLISGGYGYTF. In DNA, the CDR3 is TGTGCCAGCAGCTTGATTTCAGGGGGATATGGCTACACCTTC.

In this sample, this clone turned up a few times. The rearrangement uses TRBV7-9 and TRBJ1-3; no clear D. The CDR3 has 15 residues. V gave up 5 bases and J gave up 0 bases, with 11 bases separating them. Germline assignment: CDR1 SEHNR and CDR2 FQNEAQ (reference sequence). In nucleotides, the CDR3 is TGTGCCAGCAGCCCAACCGGGTCCTCTGGAAACACCATATATTTT. Its translation: CASSPTGSSGNTIYF.

V and J are TRBV4-3 and TRBJ1-2; D is unclear. CDR1 and CDR2 (germline): LGHNA, YSLEER. The V gene lost 4 bases and the J gene lost 3 bases, with 18 bases spanning the gap. The CDR3 is made up of 16 amino acids. The CDR3 sequence: CASSPRHGREDYGYTF. For the CDR3, the DNA is TGCGCCAGCAGCCCTCGACACGGGAGGGAGGACTATGGCTACACCTTC.

About this clone itself: One junction end does not reproduce the germline sequence, and a read error may be involved. The chain couples TRBV6-1 to TRBJ2-6; TRBD1 might be the D (7 bases). CDR3 length equals 14 residues. CDR1 and CDR2 (germline): MNHNS, SASEGT. This CDR3 reads CASSIPQGGNVLTF. The CDR3 nucleotides are TGTGCCAGCAGTATCCCCCAGGGGGGCAACGTCCTGACTTTC.